Below are 27 T cell receptor beta chains sequenced from a single sample in a study of blood T cells in healthy people across ages. Then a second PCR, running about 7 to 11 cycles, was carried out with a sample-barcoded 5' primer and a J-beta primer mix. MiXCR, run by TCRdb on the 5' RACE reads, gives a single entry per CDR3 protein. The sample records around 600,000 distinct CDR3 sequences, more than 45% being singletons. Sequencing was performed on blood. These receptors were taken from an elderly man in good health.

The chain joins TRBV6-1 to TRBJ2-1; 9 nucleotides align to TRBD1. Per germline, CDR1 MNHNS and CDR2 SASEGT. V dropped 5 bases and J dropped 7; count of bases not matched to a gene: 9. The CDR3 has 15 amino acids. CDR3 bases: TGTGCCAGCAGTCCTCGACAGGGGGGGGCGAATGAGCAGTTCTTC. Translation: CASSPRQGGANEQFF.

This clonotype was detected only a few times. The chain links TRBV3-1 to TRBJ1-2; D may be TRBD1 (6 bases). Germline V gene data show CDR1 as LGHDT and CDR2 as YNNKEL (reference sequence). V was clipped by 1 base and J by 3 bases, with 12 bases between them. There are 15 residues in the CDR3. Written as DNA, the CDR3 is TGTGCCAGCAGCCAAGGACAGGCGGTCGACTATGGCTACACCTTC. Its protein is CASSQGQAVDYGYTF.

The chain combines TRBV5-1 with TRBJ1-5; D unclear. The germline V gene has CDR1 SGHRS and CDR2 YFSETQ. This CDR3 is built from 13 residues. Deletions cut 2 bases from V and 4 bases from J, with 7 bases between. The CDR3 DNA reads TGCGCCAGCAGCTTCGACCTAAATCAGCCCCAGCATTTT. This gives the protein CASSFDLNQPQHF. The whole variable domain, remainder taken from reference TRBV5-1 and TRBJ1-5, is KAGVTQTPRYLIKTRGQQVTLSCSPISGHRSVSWYQQTPGQGLQFLFEYFSETQRNKGNFPGRFSGRQFSNSRSEMNVSTLELGDSALYLCASSFDLNQPQHFGDGTRLSIL.

This clonotype has more than one count but fewer than ten. The rearrangement joins TRBV4-3 to TRBJ2-3; the D gene is possibly TRBD1 (6 bases). V was shortened by 2 bases and J by 7 bases, with 10 bases between the two germline ends. Germline CDR1 and CDR2: LGHNA and YSLEER. This CDR3 comprises 13 residues. CDR3 sequence (DNA): TGCGCCAGCAGCCAAACAGGGATCTATACGCAGTATTTT. Translating it yields CASSQTGIYTQYF.

V usage is TRBV4-1 and J usage is TRBJ1-4; D remains ambiguous. V was clipped by 5 bases and J by 5 bases, with 9 bases between them. The CDR3 has 13 residues. Germline values: CDR1 MGHRA, CDR2 YSYEKL. The CDR3 bases are TGCGCCAGCAGCTCCAGACTAAATGAAAAACTGTTTTTT. Translation: CASSSRLNEKLFF.

This clonotype showed up just once. This chain joins TRBV12-3 or TRBV12-4 and TRBJ2-3; D may be TRBD2 (5 bases). The length of the CDR3 is 16 residues. The V end was cut by 3 bases, the J end by 0 bases, with 13 bases between. DNA of the CDR3: TGTGCCAGCAGTTTTGCTAGCAGGCCTAGCACAGATACGCAGTATTTT. It translates to CASSFASRPSTDTQYF.

This clonotype was counted many times. The chain carries TRBV7-9 and TRBJ2-6, with D uncertain. Trimming removed 5 bases at V and 4 bases at J, with 12 bases between. CDR1 SEHNR and CDR2 FQNEAQ come from the germline V gene (reference sequence). This CDR3 is built from 15 residues. The CDR3 protein is CASSQLRSGANVLTF. The DNA of the CDR3 is TGTGCCAGCAGCCAACTTAGATCCGGGGCCAACGTCCTGACTTTC.

The chain recombines TRBV12-3 or TRBV12-4 with TRBJ2-5; no definite D call. The J call is in doubt because the DNA end fits TRBJ2-7 better. The length of the CDR3 is 12 residues. In DNA, the CDR3 is TGTGCCAGCAGTTTAGACACCTGCGAGCAGTACTTC. Translation: CASSLDTCEQYF.

The chain recombines TRBV20-1 with TRBJ2-3, with 8 bases identical to TRBD1. The V gene's germline CDR1 is DFQATT and CDR2 SNEGSKA (reference sequence). This CDR3 has 14 residues. Trimming removed 1 base from V and 2 bases from J; junction bases left unmatched: 2. The CDR3 nucleotides read TGCAGTGCTAGAGGGGACAGGTTCACAGATACGCAGTATTTT. It encodes CSARGDRFTDTQYF.

This clonotype was seen a few times. The chain employs TRBV12-3 or TRBV12-4 and TRBJ2-7, with D maybe TRBD1 (5 bases). The CDR3 has 15 amino acids. V dropped 3 bases and J dropped 3 bases, with 15 bases sitting between them. CDR3 in amino acids: CASSFGAGNVYEQYF. CDR3 DNA sequence: TGTGCCAGCAGTTTTGGGGCAGGCAACGTCTACGAGCAGTACTTC.

The chain recombines TRBV29-1 with TRBJ2-1; D possibly matches TRBD1 or TRBD2 (5 bases each). Between the trimmed V and J ends, which lost 2 bases and 10 bases, there was a span of 15 bases. Per germline, CDR1 SQVTM and CDR2 ANQGSEA. The CDR3 is 13 residues long. CDR3 sequence (DNA): TGCAGCGTTGAAAAGGACGGGGCAAGCGAGCAGTTCTTC. It is translated as CSVEKDGASEQFF.

CDR3 sequence reads: CSAGPGLDSYEQYF. CDR3 coding DNA: TGCAGTGCTGGTCCGGGACTAGACTCCTACGAGCAGTACTTC. The chain employs TRBV20-1 and TRBJ2-7, with TRBD2 matching 8 bases. The CDR3 extends over 14 amino acids. Germline loops: CDR1 DFQATT, CDR2 SNEGSKA (reference sequence). J gave up 0 bases and V 5 bases, and 6 bases lay outside the gene matches.

The chain combines TRBV6-2 or TRBV6-3 with TRBJ2-1, with 9 bases that match TRBD2. V gave up 7 bases and J gave up 5 bases; unmatched junction bases: 6. CDR1 and CDR2 from the germline V gene are MNHEY and SVGEGT. This CDR3 has 14 amino acids. CDR3 residues: CASTGTSLDNEQFF. DNA for the CDR3: TGTGCCAGCACTGGGACTAGCCTCGACAATGAGCAGTTCTTC.

Worth noting for this clonotype: Since a much larger clone is just one base distant, this may be a read error. The chain has TRBV6-6 and TRBJ2-2; 8 nucleotides agree with TRBD1. Germline V gene data show CDR1 as MNHNY and CDR2 as SVGAGI (reference sequence). J lost 9 bases, V lost 2 bases, and 5 bases had no gene match. The CDR3 has 14 residues. The CDR3 region has the DNA TGTGCCAGCAGTTACGCCAGGGGGCTCAGGGAGCTGTTTTTT. Encoded protein: CASSYARGLRELFF.

V gene TRBV20-1 combines with J gene TRBJ2-3, with 11 bases that match TRBD2. Germline CDR1 and CDR2: DFQATT and SNEGSKA (reference sequence). The CDR3 spans 16 residues. The V and J ends lost 3 bases and 8 bases, in that order; junction bases with no gene match: 13. CDR3 DNA sequence: TGCAGTGCTAGCCCCTCCGGGACTAGCGGTGAAGGTACGCAGTATTTT. As protein: CSASPSGTSGEGTQYF.

This chain uses TRBV20-1 with TRBJ2-4, with TRBD2 as a possible D gene (5 bases). Germline V gene data show CDR1 as DFQATT and CDR2 as SNEGSKA (reference sequence). The CDR3 runs 13 residues. V was clipped by 5 bases and J by 2 bases, with 10 bases between them. For the CDR3, the DNA is TGCAGTGCTGCCTTCGGGACCAAAAACATTCAGTACTTC. This encodes CSAAFGTKNIQYF.

The chain couples TRBV2 to TRBJ2-7; D may be TRBD1 (5 bases). CDR1 SNHLY and CDR2 FYNNEI come from the germline V gene. This CDR3 contains 14 residues. V was clipped by 1 base and J by 5 bases, with 12 bases between them. The CDR3 here is CASSEGGARDEQYF. The CDR3 DNA reads TGTGCCAGCAGTGAAGGGGGCGCCAGGGACGAGCAGTACTTC. Combining the CDR3 with reference TRBV2 and TRBJ2-7 gives the whole variable domain EPEVTQTPSHQVTQMGQEVILRCVPISNHLYFYWYRQILGQKVEFLVSFYNNEISEKSEIFDDQFSVERPDGSNFTLKIRSTKLEDSAMYFCASSEGGARDEQYFGPGTRLTVT.

The gene calls are TRBV20-1 and TRBJ2-7; 7 positions agree with TRBD1. The CDR3 spans 14 residues. Germline V lookup: CDR1 DFQATT, CDR2 SNEGSKA (reference sequence). With 0 bases clipped from V and 3 bases from J, the junction kept 5 bases outside the gene matches. The CDR3 region has the DNA TGCAGTGCTAGAGATTGGGACAGCCTCTACGAGCAGTACTTC. Residues: CSARDWDSLYEQYF.

This clonotype has just a few counts. This rearrangement joins TRBV14 to TRBJ2-5; TRBD2 agrees at 11 bases. Germline CDR1 SGHDN, CDR2 FVKESK. The length of the CDR3 is 16 residues. Trimming removed 4 bases from V and 2 bases from J; junction bases left unmatched: 6. The CDR3 coding sequence is TGTGCCAGCAGCCGACATCTAGCGGGAGGTCAAGAGACCCAGTACTTC. Translated, it gives CASSRHLAGGQETQYF.

The V and J genes are TRBV4-2 and TRBJ2-3; 11 nucleotides line up with TRBD1. After removal of 2 bases from V and 5 bases from J, the junction contained 6 bases not matched to a gene. The CDR3 is 16 residues long. Germline assignment: CDR1 LGHNA and CDR2 YNFKEQ. CDR3 bases: TGTGCCAGCAGCCAATCCGGACAGGGGGCCAGAGATACGCAGTATTTT. Translation gives CASSQSGQGARDTQYF.

The rearrangement links TRBV7-9 to TRBJ1-2, with 8 bases lining up with TRBD1. The CDR3 has 14 amino acids. V trimming: 6 bases; J trimming: 6 bases; junction bases outside the gene matches: 9. Germline CDR1 SEHNR, CDR2 FQNEAQ (reference sequence). CDR3 protein: CASSLGQGVHGYTF. The CDR3 DNA reads as TGTGCCAGCAGTCTTGGACAGGGAGTACATGGCTACACCTTC.

This clonotype showed up just a few times. The V and J genes are TRBV20-1 and TRBJ1-2; tentatively, D is TRBD1 (6 bases). The CDR3 loop spans 11 amino acids. Between the trimmed V and J ends, which lost 6 bases and 7 bases, there was a span of 12 bases. Germline loops: CDR1 DFQATT, CDR2 SNEGSKA (reference sequence). CDR3 in DNA: TGCAGTGCGCCACAGGGAGTTGGCTACACCTTC. Translating gives CSAPQGVGYTF.

Notes on this clonotype: A much larger clone lies one base from this, so it may be a read error. The rearrangement uses TRBV27 and TRBJ2-3; 7 bases agree with TRBD2. The CDR3 is 14 amino acids. CDR1 and CDR2 from the germline V gene are MNHEY and SMNVEV (reference sequence). With 10 bases clipped from V and 2 bases from J, the junction kept 9 bases outside the gene matches. CDR3 DNA: TGTGCCACCGGGAGGAGCTGGGTCACAGATACGCAGTATTTT. Translating it yields CATGRSWVTDTQYF.

This clonotype has a single count. The CDR3 DNA follows: TGTGCCAGCAGCGCGATTAGACAGGGGGACCGGGAGACCCAGTACTTC. It is translated as CASSAIRQGDRETQYF. The J gene is TRBJ2-7, the V gene TRBV5-8; 9 nucleotides line up with TRBD1. Near its end, the DNA agrees better with TRBJ2-5, so the J call may be wrong. In germline, CDR1 is SGHTS, CDR2 YDEGEE. CDR3 length: 16 residues.

The chain uses TRBV12-3 or TRBV12-4 and TRBJ2-4; D is unclear. The end of the DNA is better explained by TRBJ2-7, so the J call may be wrong. The CDR3 sequence is 13 residues long. For the CDR3, the DNA is TGTGCCAGCAGTTTTGCGACGGGCTACGAGCAGTACTTC. It encodes CASSFATGYEQYF.

The chain is built from TRBV4-3 and TRBJ2-5; TRBD2 matches 10 bases. V lost 3 bases, J lost 11 bases, and 9 bases stayed unmatched. The CDR3 is made up of 14 amino acids. Per germline, CDR1 LGHNA and CDR2 YSLEER. Here the CDR3 reads CASSHGLAANEQYF. The CDR3 nucleotides are TGCGCCAGCAGCCACGGACTAGCGGCTAATGAGCAGTACTTC.

The V call is TRBV15, the J call TRBJ2-7; no firm D call. The CDR3 loop spans 13 amino acids. V was pared by 0 bases and J by 2 bases, with 5 bases between. Germline V gene sequence: CDR1 LNHNV, CDR2 YYDKDF (reference sequence). CDR3 loop: CATSRDRTYEQYF. The DNA of the CDR3 is TGTGCCACCAGCAGAGATAGAACCTACGAGCAGTACTTC.